The 13 T cell receptor beta chains below were found in one sample sequenced in a study of cytomegalovirus exposure and HLA in healthy donors. PCR involved 60 Vbeta and 13 Jbeta primers. The method was immunoSEQ multiplex PCR; TCRdb's version includes in-frame clones alone and lacks a portion of them. The specimen's table records around 140,000 clones. The sequencing input was PBMCs. The receptors were gathered from a woman aged 40-49 years in good health and CMV-seronegative.

The rearrangement links TRBV6-5 to TRBJ2-3; D perhaps matches TRBD2 (5 bases). Trimming shortened V by 1 base and J by 6 bases, and 14 bases separated the two germline ends. From germline, CDR1 is MNHEY and CDR2 SVGAGI. The CDR3 runs 15 residues. In DNA, the CDR3 is TGTGCCAGCAGTTACTTCGGGGTCCTCGGGGATACGCAGTATTTT. It codes for CASSYFGVLGDTQYF.

V gene TRBV6-1 combines with J gene TRBJ2-1; TRBD2 agrees at 7 bases. The V segment lost 4 bases and the J segment 10 bases; nucleotides outside the gene matches: 7. The CDR3 is 13 residues long. From germline, CDR1 is MNHNS and CDR2 SASEGT. CDR3 amino acids: CASSGGWTREQFF. CDR3 DNA: TGTGCCAGCAGTGGGGGTTGGACTAGGGAGCAGTTCTTC.

The V and J genes are TRBV28 and TRBJ1-6; 7 nucleotides agree with TRBD1. The trim removed 5 bases at V and 10 bases at J, leaving 11 bases unmatched. Per germline, CDR1 MDHEN and CDR2 SYDVKM. The CDR3 has 15 amino acids. The CDR3 is CASSREGAKRSPLHF. As DNA, the CDR3 is TGTGCCAGCAGTCGGGAGGGGGCGAAAAGGTCACCCCTCCACTTT.

The chain uses TRBV6-6 and TRBJ2-7; TRBD1 matches 7 bases. Germline values: CDR1 MNHNY, CDR2 SVGAGI (reference sequence). The CDR3 has 14 amino acids. J lost 1 base, V lost 0 bases, and 0 bases had no gene match. Here the CDR3 DNA reads TGTGCCAGCAGTTACTCGGACAGGTCCTACGAGCAGTACTTC. This codes for CASSYSDRSYEQYF.

The chain uses TRBV4-2 and TRBJ2-3; 9 bases line up with TRBD2. The CDR3 extends over 17 amino acids. Germline loops: CDR1 LGHNA, CDR2 YNFKEQ. Unmatched junction bases numbered 10, after V lost 0 bases and J lost 6 bases. CDR3 DNA: TGTGCCAGCAGCCAAGAAGGGGCGGGGGGGCCGGGGGATACGCAGTATTTT. Amino acids: CASSQEGAGGPGDTQYF.

V usage is TRBV27 and J usage is TRBJ1-2; D is perhaps TRBD1 (5 bases). The length of the CDR3 is 13 residues. Germline CDR1 MNHEY, CDR2 SMNVEV (reference sequence). Trimming cost V 7 bases and J 4 bases, with 13 bases left between them. CDR3 residues: CASMAGGGYGYTF. The CDR3 coding sequence is TGTGCCAGCATGGCGGGGGGGGGCTATGGCTACACCTTC.

As DNA, the CDR3 is TGTGCCAGCAGCTCAAGGGGGAATGAGCAGTTCTTC. Protein product: CASSSRGNEQFF. The chain couples TRBV28 to TRBJ2-1, with TRBD1 as a possible D gene (6 bases). Germline values: CDR1 MDHEN, CDR2 SYDVKM. This CDR3 spans 12 amino acids. Trimming took 6 bases from V and 7 from J, leaving 10 bases between them.

This CDR3 is CASSPGQGASGELFF. For the CDR3, the DNA is TGTGCCAGCAGCCCCGGACAGGGGGCAAGCGGGGAGCTGTTTTTT. J is TRBJ2-2 and V is TRBV4-2; TRBD1 matches 11 bases. Germline assignment: CDR1 LGHNA and CDR2 YNFKEQ. V lost 4 bases, J lost 7 bases, and 5 bases stayed unmatched. CDR3 length equals 15 residues.

The chain joins TRBV5-1 to TRBJ2-3, with D perhaps matching TRBD2 (6 bases). The ends were cut back, 5 bases at V and 1 base at J, with 11 bases in the middle. CDR3 length: 14 residues. Germline V gene lookup returns CDR1 SGHRS and CDR2 YFSETQ. The CDR3 sequence is CASRPWGGTDTQYF. For the CDR3, the DNA is TGCGCCAGCAGGCCCTGGGGGGGCACAGATACGCAGTATTTT.

The chain employs TRBV9 and TRBJ2-5, with unresolved D. CDR3 length: 13 amino acids. The V gene lost 0 bases and the J gene lost 5 bases, with 8 bases spanning the gap. Germline V gives CDR1 SGDLS, CDR2 YYNGEE. CDR3 residues: CASSVDARETQYF. CDR3 DNA: TGTGCCAGCAGCGTAGACGCTCGGGAGACCCAGTACTTC.

V usage is TRBV5-1 and J usage is TRBJ1-1, with D unresolved. The CDR3 spans 14 residues. V dropped 4 bases and J dropped 0 bases, with 10 bases sitting between them. Germline lookup yields CDR1 SGHRS and CDR2 YFSETQ. The DNA of the CDR3 is TGCGCCAGCAGCGCTAGCGGGGTGAACACTGAAGCTTTCTTT. This encodes CASSASGVNTEAFF.

The chain combines TRBV14 with TRBJ2-2; weak D call: TRBD1 (7 bases). Deletions cut 1 base from V and 5 bases from J, with 14 bases between. Germline-derived CDR1 and CDR2 are SGHDN and FVKESK. This CDR3 is 16 amino acids long. This CDR3 is CASSQGRGRDTGELFF. In nucleotides, the CDR3 is TGTGCCAGCAGCCAAGGGAGGGGGCGCGATACCGGGGAGCTGTTTTTT.

V is TRBV7-3 and J is TRBJ2-2, with D tentatively TRBD2 (5 bases). The CDR3 covers 16 residues. Trimming pared 5 bases from V and 0 bases from J, leaving 13 bases between. CDR1 SGHTA and CDR2 FQGTGA come from the germline V gene. The CDR3 reads CASSPSGYSNTGELFF. CDR3 DNA sequence: TGTGCCAGCAGCCCGTCGGGGTATTCGAACACCGGGGAGCTGTTTTTT.